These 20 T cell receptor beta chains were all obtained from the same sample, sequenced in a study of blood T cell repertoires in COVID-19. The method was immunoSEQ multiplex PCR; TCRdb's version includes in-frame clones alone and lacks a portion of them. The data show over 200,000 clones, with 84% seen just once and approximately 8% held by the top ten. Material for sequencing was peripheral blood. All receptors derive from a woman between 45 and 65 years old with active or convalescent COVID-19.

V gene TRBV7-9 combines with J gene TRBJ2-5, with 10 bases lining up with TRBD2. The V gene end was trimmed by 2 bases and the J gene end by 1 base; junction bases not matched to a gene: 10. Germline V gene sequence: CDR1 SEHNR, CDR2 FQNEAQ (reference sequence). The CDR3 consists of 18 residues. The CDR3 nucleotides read TGTGCCAGCAGCTTACCCCCCGCGGGACTAGCGTTCCAAGAGACCCAGTACTTC. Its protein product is CASSLPPAGLAFQETQYF.

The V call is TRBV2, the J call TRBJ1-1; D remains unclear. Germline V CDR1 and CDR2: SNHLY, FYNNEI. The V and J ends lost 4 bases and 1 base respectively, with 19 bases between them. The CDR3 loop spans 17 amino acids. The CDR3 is CASSVRPPGYGNTEAFF. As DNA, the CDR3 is TGTGCCAGCAGTGTACGGCCCCCAGGTTACGGGAACACTGAAGCTTTCTTT. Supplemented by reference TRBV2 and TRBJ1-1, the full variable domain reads EPEVTQTPSHQVTQMGQEVILRCVPISNHLYFYWYRQILGQKVEFLVSFYNNEISEKSEIFDDQFSVERPDGSNFTLKIRSTKLEDSAMYFCASSVRPPGYGNTEAFFGQGTRLTVV.

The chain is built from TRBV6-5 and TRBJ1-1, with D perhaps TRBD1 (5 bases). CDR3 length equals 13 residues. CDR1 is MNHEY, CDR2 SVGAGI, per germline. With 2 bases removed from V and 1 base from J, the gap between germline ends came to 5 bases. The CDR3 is CASSYDRNTEAFF. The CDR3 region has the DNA TGTGCCAGCAGTTACGACAGGAACACTGAAGCTTTCTTT.

This CDR3 reads CASSSWWETTEAFF. Written as DNA, the CDR3 is TGTGCCAGCAGCTCGTGGTGGGAGACGACTGAAGCTTTCTTT. The rearrangement links TRBV5-4 to TRBJ1-1; D remains ambiguous. V lost 3 bases and J 5 bases, leaving 14 bases between the germline ends. The germline CDR1 and CDR2 sequences are SGHNT and YYREEE (reference sequence). This CDR3 has 14 residues.

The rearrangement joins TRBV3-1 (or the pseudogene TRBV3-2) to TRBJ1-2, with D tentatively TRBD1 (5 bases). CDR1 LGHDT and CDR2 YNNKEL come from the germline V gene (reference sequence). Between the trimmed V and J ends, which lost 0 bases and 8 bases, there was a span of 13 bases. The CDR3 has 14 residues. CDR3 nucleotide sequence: TGTGCCAGCAGCCAAGAATCGGCCAGGGAAGGCTACACCTTC. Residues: CASSQESAREGYTF.

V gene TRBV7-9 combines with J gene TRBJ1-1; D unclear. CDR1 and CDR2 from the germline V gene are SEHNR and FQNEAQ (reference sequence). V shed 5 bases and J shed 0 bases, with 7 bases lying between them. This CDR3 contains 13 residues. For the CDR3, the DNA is TGTGCCAGCAGCGAAACAGTGAACACTGAAGCTTTCTTT. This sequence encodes CASSETVNTEAFF. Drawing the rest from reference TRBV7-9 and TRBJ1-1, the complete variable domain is DTGVSQNPRHKITKRGQNVTFRCDPISEHNRLYWYRQTLGQGPEFLTYFQNEAQLEKSRLLSDRFSAERPKGSFSTLEIQRTEQGDSAMYLCASSETVNTEAFFGQGTRLTVV.

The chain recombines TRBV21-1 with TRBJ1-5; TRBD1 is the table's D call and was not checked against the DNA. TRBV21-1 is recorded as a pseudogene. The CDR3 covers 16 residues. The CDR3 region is CASSKTTSGENQPQHF. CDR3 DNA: TGTGCCAGCAGCAAAACGACCTCAGGCGAAAATCAGCCCCAGCATTTT.

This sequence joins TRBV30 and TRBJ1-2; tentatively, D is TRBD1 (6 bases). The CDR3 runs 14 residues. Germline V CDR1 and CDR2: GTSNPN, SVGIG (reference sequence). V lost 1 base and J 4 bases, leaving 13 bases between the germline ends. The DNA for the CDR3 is TGTGCCTGGAGTGCAAGTACAGGGTTCTATGGCTACACCTTC. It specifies CAWSASTGFYGYTF.

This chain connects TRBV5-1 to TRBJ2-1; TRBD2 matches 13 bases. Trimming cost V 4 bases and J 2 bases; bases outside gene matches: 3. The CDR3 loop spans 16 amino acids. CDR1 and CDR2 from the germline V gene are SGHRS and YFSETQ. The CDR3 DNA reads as TGCGCCAGCAGCGGCGGACTAGCGGGGGCCTACAATGAGCAGTTCTTC. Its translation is CASSGGLAGAYNEQFF.

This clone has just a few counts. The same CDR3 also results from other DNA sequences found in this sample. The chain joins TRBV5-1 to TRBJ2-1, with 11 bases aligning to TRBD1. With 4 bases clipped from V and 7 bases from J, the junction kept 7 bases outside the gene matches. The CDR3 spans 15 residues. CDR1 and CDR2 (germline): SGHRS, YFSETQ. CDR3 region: CASSLGTGGGNEQFF. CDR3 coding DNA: TGCGCCAGCAGCCTCGGGACAGGGGGTGGAAATGAGCAGTTCTTC.

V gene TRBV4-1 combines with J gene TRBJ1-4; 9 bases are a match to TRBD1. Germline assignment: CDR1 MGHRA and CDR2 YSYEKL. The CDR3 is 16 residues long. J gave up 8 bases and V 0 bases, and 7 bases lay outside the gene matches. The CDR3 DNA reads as TGCGCCAGCAGCCAAGATCGGACAGGGGAAAACGAAAAACTGTTTTTT. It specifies CASSQDRTGENEKLFF.

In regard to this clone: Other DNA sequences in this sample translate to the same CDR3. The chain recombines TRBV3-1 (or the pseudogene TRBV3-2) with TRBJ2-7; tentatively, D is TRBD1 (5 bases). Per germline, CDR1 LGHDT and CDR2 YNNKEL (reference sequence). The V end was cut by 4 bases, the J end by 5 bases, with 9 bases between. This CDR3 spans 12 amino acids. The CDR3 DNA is TGTGCCAGCAGCCGCCAGGGAAACGAGCAGTACTTC. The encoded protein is CASSRQGNEQYF.

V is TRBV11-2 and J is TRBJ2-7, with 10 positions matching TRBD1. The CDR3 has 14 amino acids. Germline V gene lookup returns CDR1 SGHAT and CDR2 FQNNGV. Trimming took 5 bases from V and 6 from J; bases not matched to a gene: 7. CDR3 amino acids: CASSTWTGGSEQYF. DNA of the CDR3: TGTGCCAGCAGCACCTGGACAGGGGGGAGCGAGCAGTACTTC.

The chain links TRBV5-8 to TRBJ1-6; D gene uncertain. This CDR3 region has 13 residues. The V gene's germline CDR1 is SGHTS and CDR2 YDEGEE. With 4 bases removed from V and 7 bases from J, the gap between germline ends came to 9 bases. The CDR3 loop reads CASSRVLNSPLHF. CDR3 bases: TGTGCCAGCAGCCGGGTTCTGAATTCACCCCTCCACTTT.

CDR3 region: CASSLAGNQPQHF. The CDR3 bases are TGTGCCAGCAGCTTGGCGGGGAATCAGCCCCAGCATTTT. The rearrangement links TRBV5-5 to TRBJ1-5; no clear D. Trimming removed 0 bases from V and 4 bases from J, with 5 bases in between. The germline V gene encodes CDR1 SGHKS and CDR2 YYEKEE (reference sequence). The CDR3 runs 13 residues.

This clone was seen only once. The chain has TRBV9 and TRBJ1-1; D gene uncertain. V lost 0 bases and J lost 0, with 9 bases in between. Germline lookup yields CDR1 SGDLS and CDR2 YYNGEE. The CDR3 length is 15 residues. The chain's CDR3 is CASSVVPGLNTEAFF. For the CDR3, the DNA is TGTGCCAGCAGCGTAGTTCCGGGTTTGAACACTGAAGCTTTCTTT.

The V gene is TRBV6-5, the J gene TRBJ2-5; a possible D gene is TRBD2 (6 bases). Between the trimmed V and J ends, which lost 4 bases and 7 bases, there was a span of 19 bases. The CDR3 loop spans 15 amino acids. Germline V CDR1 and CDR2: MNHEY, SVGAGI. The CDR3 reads CASSSVELAGRTQYF. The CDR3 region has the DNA TGTGCCAGCAGTTCAGTGGAATTGGCGGGGAGGACCCAGTACTTC.

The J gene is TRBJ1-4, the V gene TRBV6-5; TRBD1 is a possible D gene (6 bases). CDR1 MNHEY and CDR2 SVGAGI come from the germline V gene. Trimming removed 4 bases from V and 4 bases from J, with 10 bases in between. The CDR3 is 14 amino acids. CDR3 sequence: CASSWNRDNEKLFF. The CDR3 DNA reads TGTGCCAGCAGTTGGAACAGGGATAATGAAAAACTGTTTTTT.

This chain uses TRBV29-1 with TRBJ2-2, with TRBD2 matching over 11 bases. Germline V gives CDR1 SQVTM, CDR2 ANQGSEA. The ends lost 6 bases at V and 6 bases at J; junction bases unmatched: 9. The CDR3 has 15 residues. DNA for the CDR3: TGCAGCGTGCGTCCGGGACTAGCGGCCCCCGGGGAGCTGTTTTTT. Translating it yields CSVRPGLAAPGELFF.

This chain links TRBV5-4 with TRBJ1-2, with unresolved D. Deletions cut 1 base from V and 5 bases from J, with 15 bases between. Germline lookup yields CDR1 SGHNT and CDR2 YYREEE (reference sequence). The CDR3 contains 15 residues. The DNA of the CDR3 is TGTGCCAGCAGCTTGCGGTTGGGTTGGAGTTATGGCTACACCTTC. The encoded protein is CASSLRLGWSYGYTF.